This entry lists 14 T cell receptor beta chains sequenced from one sample in a study of blood T cell repertoires in COVID-19. The method was immunoSEQ multiplex PCR; TCRdb's version includes in-frame clones alone and lacks a portion of them. The sample lists roughly 140,000 clones, around 80% occurring once. Sequenced sample: peripheral blood. The receptors derive from a woman in her fifties or sixties in a cohort sampled during active or convalescent COVID-19.

Ten or more counts support this clone. This chain connects TRBV4-3 to TRBJ2-7; 9 nucleotides align to TRBD2. The CDR3 runs 15 residues. With 1 base clipped from V and 2 bases from J, the junction kept 3 bases outside the gene matches. CDR1 LGHNA and CDR2 YSLEER come from the germline V gene. This CDR3 is CASSQVGGGAYEQYF. The CDR3 DNA is TGCGCCAGCAGCCAAGTAGGCGGGGGGGCCTACGAGCAGTACTTC.

The J gene is TRBJ2-1, the V gene TRBV24-1, with 8 bases fitting TRBD2. The V gene's germline CDR1 is KGHDR and CDR2 SFDVKD. Germline trimming cut 6 bases from V and 5 bases from J; bases unmatched to any gene: 8. The CDR3 has 15 amino acids. CDR3 DNA: TGTGCCACCAGTATAGTGGCGGGGGGCCACAATGAGCAGTTCTTC. Its protein is CATSIVAGGHNEQFF.

CDR3 coding DNA: TGTGCTAGTGGTCCCGCCCGGAGCTCCTACGAGCAGTACTTC. Its protein product is CASGPARSSYEQYF. The chain uses TRBV12-5 and TRBJ2-7; no clear D gene. The V end lost 5 bases, the J end lost 0 bases, and 11 bases lay between the germline ends. The CDR3 extends over 14 amino acids. The germline CDR1 and CDR2 sequences are LGHNT and FRNRAP.

The gene calls are TRBV27 and TRBJ2-1; 14 bases agree with TRBD2. The CDR3 is 15 amino acids. Germline CDR1 reads MNHEY; CDR2 reads SMNVEV (reference sequence). After removal of 6 bases from V and 4 bases from J, the junction contained 2 bases not matched to a gene. In DNA form, the CDR3 reads TGTGCCAGCAGCCGACTAGCGGGGGGGTACAATGAGCAGTTCTTC. Protein: CASSRLAGGYNEQFF.

A word on this clone: Other DNA sequences from this sample encode an identical CDR3 as well. The V gene is TRBV5-1, the J gene TRBJ2-7; D gene unclear. The CDR3 runs 11 residues. Germline V gene lookup returns CDR1 SGHRS and CDR2 YFSETQ. The V gene lost 3 bases and the J gene lost 1 base, with 2 bases spanning the gap. This CDR3 reads CASSSSYEQYF. The CDR3, as DNA: TGCGCCAGCAGCTCATCCTACGAGCAGTACTTC. The full variable domain, in which reference TRBV5-1 and TRBJ2-7 provide the parts outside the CDR3, is KAGVTQTPRYLIKTRGQQVTLSCSPISGHRSVSWYQQTPGQGLQFLFEYFSETQRNKGNFPGRFSGRQFSNSRSEMNVSTLELGDSALYLCASSSSYEQYFGPGTRLTVT.

The CDR3 DNA follows: TGTGCCAGCAGTTACTCGGGCTCTCATGAGCAGTTCTTC. The encoded protein is CASSYSGSHEQFF. The chain couples TRBV6-5 to TRBJ2-1; D not resolved. CDR1 MNHEY and CDR2 SVGAGI come from the germline V gene. The ends were cut back, 0 bases at V and 8 bases at J, with 8 bases in the middle. The CDR3 totals 13 residues.

This clone came up once. The CDR3: CASSHGVGTPLAGGYEQYF. In DNA, the CDR3 is TGCGCCAGCAGCCATGGGGTCGGGACGCCCCTAGCGGGGGGCTACGAGCAGTACTTC. The chain uses TRBV4-3 and TRBJ2-7, with 11 bases identical to TRBD2. V shed 3 bases and J 3 bases; nucleotides not matched to a gene: 16. Germline CDR1 LGHNA, CDR2 YSLEER. The length of the CDR3 is 19 residues.

V is TRBV6-1 and J is TRBJ1-6; unclear D gene. This CDR3 comprises 12 residues. V was pared by 3 bases and J by 10 bases, with 7 bases between. Germline CDR1 reads MNHNS; CDR2 reads SASEGT. CDR3 bases: TGTGCCAGCAGTGATCCTCTATCACCCCTCCACTTT. Translating gives CASSDPLSPLHF.

The CDR3: CASSLAGTGNSPLHF. The CDR3 DNA reads TGCGCCAGCAGCTTGGCAGGGACAGGGAATTCACCCCTCCACTTT. The chain combines TRBV5-1 with TRBJ1-6; TRBD1 matches 9 bases. CDR3 size: 15 residues. Trimming took 0 bases from V and 7 from J; bases not matched to a gene: 2. CDR1 is SGHRS, CDR2 YFSETQ, per germline.

The chain carries TRBV19 and TRBJ2-5; D unresolved. The CDR3 is 15 amino acids. The ends were cut back, 3 bases at V and 2 bases at J, with 13 bases in the middle. Per the germline V gene, CDR1 is LNHDA and CDR2 is SQIVND (reference sequence). The CDR3 region is CASSIGSVVQETQYF. The CDR3 DNA reads TGTGCCAGTAGTATTGGAAGCGTGGTTCAAGAGACCCAGTACTTC.

The table lists this clone with a few counts. The chain has TRBV7-2 and TRBJ2-7; TRBD1 matches 11 bases. Looked up from germline, CDR1 is SGHTA and CDR2 is FQGNSA. The ends lost 4 bases at V and 0 bases at J; junction bases unmatched: 2. The CDR3 spans 15 residues. DNA of the CDR3: TGTGCCAGCAGCTCCGGACAGGGGGCCTCCTACGAGCAGTACTTC. Translation gives CASSSGQGASYEQYF.

This clone was recorded once. The chain has TRBV7-9 and TRBJ2-7, with D maybe TRBD1 (6 bases). CDR1 SEHNR and CDR2 FQNEAQ come from the germline V gene (reference sequence). This CDR3 has 12 amino acids. The V end lost 5 bases, the J end lost 6 bases, and 11 bases lay between the germline ends. CDR3 protein: CASSPLGGEQYF. The CDR3 DNA reads as TGTGCCAGCAGCCCTTTAGGGGGCGAGCAGTACTTC. Supplemented by reference TRBV7-9 and TRBJ2-7, the full variable domain reads DTGVSQNPRHKITKRGQNVTFRCDPISEHNRLYWYRQTLGQGPEFLTYFQNEAQLEKSRLLSDRFSAERPKGSFSTLEIQRTEQGDSAMYLCASSPLGGEQYFGPGTRLTVT.

The chain uses TRBV6-1 and TRBJ1-2; 8 nucleotides line up with TRBD1. Germline trimming cut 0 bases from V and 2 bases from J; bases unmatched to any gene: 8. CDR1 and CDR2 (germline): MNHNS, SASEGT. This CDR3 has 17 residues. CDR3 DNA sequence: TGTGCCAGCAGTGAAGCGCCCGGGACAGGAAGAAACTATGGCTACACCTTC. This codes for CASSEAPGTGRNYGYTF.

The rearrangement links TRBV7-8 to TRBJ2-3; 7 bases fit TRBD2. CDR1 is SGHVS, CDR2 FQNEAQ, per germline. J gave up 1 base and V 2 bases, and 3 bases lay outside the gene matches. This CDR3 contains 15 residues. As DNA, the CDR3 is TGTGCCAGCAGCTTACGTCGGGGGGGCACAGATACGCAGTATTTT. Its protein is CASSLRRGGTDTQYF. The entire variable domain, with the rest obtained from reference TRBV7-8 and TRBJ2-3, is as follows: GAGVSQSPRYKVAKRGQDVALRCDPISGHVSLFWYQQALGQGPEFLTYFQNEAQLDKSGLPSDRFFAERPEGSVSTLKIQRTQQEDSAVYLCASSLRRGGTDTQYFGPGTRLTVL.